Given below is one T cell receptor (beta chain) in context. The target antigen is unknown. This entry belongs to a study of shared clonotypes between healthy human individuals. With 0 bases removed from V and 1 base from J, the gap between germline ends came to 10 bases. There are 15 residues in the CDR3. Germline V gene data show CDR1 as SGHDN and CDR2 as FVKESK. General observations from the study: Several donors had approximately 4.6% of their naive CD4 clonotypes in common.

Clones were read by immunoSEQ multiplex PCR, and TCRdb kept only the in-frame ones, dropping some. This sample carries a few million clones, 85% to 95% of them seen once, and the ten largest clones take about 0.37%. The donors were adults (healthy and HIV-negative) with no recent acute infections or vaccinations. This sequence joins TRBV14 and TRBJ2-7, with D tentatively TRBD2 (5 bases). Sequencing was performed on naive CD4+ T cells from PBMCs. Regarding subset: CD45RA+ positively selected. This clonotype originated in a man aged 18 to 29 in good health. Some clones in this sample may be carry-over from other donors' samples. The CDR3 DNA is TGTGCCAGCAGCCAAGATTCGGGGTGGTCCTACGAGCAGTACTTC. It translates to CASSQDSGWSYEQYF.